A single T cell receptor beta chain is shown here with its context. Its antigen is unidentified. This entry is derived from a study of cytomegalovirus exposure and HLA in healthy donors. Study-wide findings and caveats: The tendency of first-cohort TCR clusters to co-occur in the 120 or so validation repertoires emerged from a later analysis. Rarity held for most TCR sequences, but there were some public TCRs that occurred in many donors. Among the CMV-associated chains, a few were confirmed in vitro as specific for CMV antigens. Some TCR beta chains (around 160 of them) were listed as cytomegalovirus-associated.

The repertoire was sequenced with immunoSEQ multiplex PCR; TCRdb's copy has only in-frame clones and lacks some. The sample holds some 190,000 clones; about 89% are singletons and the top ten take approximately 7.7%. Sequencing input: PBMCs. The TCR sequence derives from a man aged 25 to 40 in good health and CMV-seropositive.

CDR3 amino acids: CSVELRDSYEQYF. DNA of the CDR3: TGCAGCGTTGAACTCAGGGACTCCTACGAGCAGTACTTC. V and J are TRBV29-1 and TRBJ2-7; TRBD1 might be the D (5 bases). Between the trimmed V and J ends, which lost 2 bases and 0 bases, there was a span of 8 bases. The germline V gene encodes CDR1 SQVTM and CDR2 ANQGSEA. The CDR3 loop spans 13 amino acids.